A selection of T cell receptor beta chains follows, all from one sample in a study of CD8 T cells in Susac syndrome. MiXCR was run by TCRdb on the immunoSEQ multiplex PCR reads, yielding one entry per CDR3 protein. The sample comprises 150,000 to 200,000 distinct CDR3 sequences, about 94% of which are singletons, and roughly 0.096% rests with the top ten. The sample was CD4+ T cells from PBMCs. Receptors originate from a human donor in good health. Both conserved end residues are part of each CDR3. D genes are given only for firm matches. For some rows the clone size is stated as once, few or many, or as a class when expanded; others skip it.

TRBV3-1	TRBJ1-1	NA	NA	TGTGCCAGCAGCCCCCGGACACTTTCGAACACTGAAGCTTTCTTT	CASSPRTLSNTEAFF
TRBV6-2/TRBV6-3	TRBJ1-1	once	TRBD1	TGTGCCAGCAACCGACAGGGTACGTACACTGAAGCTTTCTTT	CASNRQGTYTEAFF
TRBV5-6	TRBJ1-3	NA	NA	TGTGCCAGCAGCTTGCACGTGGGCATCGCTGGAAACACCATATATTTT	CASSLHVGIAGNTIYF
TRBV2	TRBJ2-1	NA	NA	TGTGCCAGCAGTGACCGAGTGGCCTACAATGAGCAGTTCTTC	CASSDRVAYNEQFF
TRBV3-1	TRBJ1-1	few	NA	TGTGCCAGCAGTTCTAAAGGCACTGAAGCTTTCTTT	CASSSKGTEAFF
TRBV5-1	TRBJ2-3	NA	NA	TGCGCCAGCAGTCCACTCGCTAGAAACGCAGATACGCAGTATTTT	CASSPLARNADTQYF
TRBV5-1	TRBJ2-2	NA	NA	TGCGCCAGCCGAACAGTGGCCACCGGGGAGCTGTTTTTT	CASRTVATGELFF
TRBV30	TRBJ1-2	NA	NA	TGTGCCCAGGTTACAGGGATCGGCTACACTTTC	CAQVTGIGYTF
TRBV11-2	TRBJ2-3	NA	TRBD2	TGTGCCAGCAGCCCTAGGCGGGGGGGCCCAGATACGCAGTATTTT	CASSPRRGGPDTQYF
TRBV28	TRBJ1-1	NA	NA	TGTGCCAGCAGTTTTTCACAGGTACTAGGGGCTTTCTTT	CASSFSQVLGAFF
TRBV14	TRBJ2-5	NA	NA	TGTGCCAGCAGCCAATTGACGGACAGACAAGAGACCCAGTACTTC	CASSQLTDRQETQYF
TRBV5-1	TRBJ2-2	once	NA	TGCGCCAGCAGCTTCGTGTCCCCGAACACCGGGGAGCTGTTTTTT	CASSFVSPNTGELFF
TRBV5-6	TRBJ2-1	NA	NA	TGTGCCAGCAGCCTAGCGACCCAGAGATACAATGAGCAGTTCTTC	CASSLATQRYNEQFF
TRBV20-1	TRBJ2-7	NA	TRBD2	TGCAGTGCCTTAGTGGGGGGGACCTACGAGCAGTACTTC	CSALVGGTYEQYF
TRBV10-3	TRBJ2-2	NA	TRBD2	TGTGCCATCACCCCCGGAAGCGGGGGAACGAACACCGGGGAGCTGTTTTTT	CAITPGSGGTNTGELFF
TRBV30	TRBJ2-1	NA	NA	TGTGCCTGGAGCCGCTCGGTTGGGGAGCAGTTCTTC	CAWSRSVGEQFF
TRBV5-4	TRBJ2-7	NA	TRBD2	TGTGCCAGCAGCTGGGGGGGTGGACAAGGTCTCAACGAGCAGTACTTC	CASSWGGGQGLNEQYF
TRBV28	TRBJ2-3	NA	TRBD2	TGTGCCAGCAGTCGCGGGGGGGCTTCGACAGATACGCAGTATTTT	CASSRGGASTDTQYF
TRBV6-5	TRBJ2-1	NA	NA	TGTGCCAGCTCCCCCTCCGGCGGATCCTACAATGAGCAGTTCTTC	CASSPSGGSYNEQFF
TRBV5-1	TRBJ2-7	NA	NA	TGCGCCAGCAGCTCGACGGTCTCCTACGAGCAGTACTTC	CASSSTVSYEQYF
TRBV6-5	TRBJ2-7	NA	TRBD1	TGTGCCAGCAGTTTACAGTGGCAGGGGGCCTACGAGCAGTACTTC	CASSLQWQGAYEQYF
TRBV19	TRBJ1-2	NA	NA	TGTGCCAGCAGAGTTCCGGGACGTTACTATGGCTACACCTTC	CASRVPGRYYGYTF
TRBV28	TRBJ2-1	NA	NA	TGTGCCAGCAGTTTATTGGGGGCGGGGTACAATGAGCAGTTCTTC	CASSLLGAGYNEQFF
TRBV5-4	TRBJ1-4	NA	TRBD1	TGTGCCAGCAGCCTATCGGGACAGTCGGATGAAAAACTGTTTTTT	CASSLSGQSDEKLFF
TRBV7-3	TRBJ2-1	NA	TRBD2	TGTGCCAGCAGCTTAACGAAAATCGGACTAGCGGGGGGGGGAGAGCAGTTCTTC	CASSLTKIGLAGGGEQFF
TRBV20-1	TRBJ2-5	NA	NA	TGCAGTGCTACCCCGGACGGTCGACAAGAGACCCAGTACTTC	CSATPDGRQETQYF
TRBV27	TRBJ2-2	NA	TRBD1	TGTGCCAGCACCCCCGGGGGACAGGACACCGGGGAGCTGTTTTTT	CASTPGGQDTGELFF
TRBV12-3/TRBV12-4	TRBJ2-6	few	NA	TGTGCCAGTACAGGGTCTGGGGCCAACGTCCTGACTTTC	CASTGSGANVLTF